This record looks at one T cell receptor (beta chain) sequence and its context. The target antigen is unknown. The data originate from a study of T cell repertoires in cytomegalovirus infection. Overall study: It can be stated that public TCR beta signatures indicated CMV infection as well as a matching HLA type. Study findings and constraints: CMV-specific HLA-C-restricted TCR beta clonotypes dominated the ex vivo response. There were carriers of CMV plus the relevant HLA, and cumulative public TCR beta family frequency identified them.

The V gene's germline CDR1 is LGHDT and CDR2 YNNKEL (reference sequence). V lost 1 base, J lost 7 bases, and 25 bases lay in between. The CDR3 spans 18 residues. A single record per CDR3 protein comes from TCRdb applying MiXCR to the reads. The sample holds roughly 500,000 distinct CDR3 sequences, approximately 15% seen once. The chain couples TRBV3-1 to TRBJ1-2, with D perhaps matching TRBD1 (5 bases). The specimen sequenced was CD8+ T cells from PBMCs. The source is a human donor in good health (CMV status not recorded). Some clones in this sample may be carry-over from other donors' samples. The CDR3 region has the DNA TGTGCCAGCAGCCAAGGGAGGGGATTCTTTGAGACAGCTCTTGGCTACACCTTC. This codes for CASSQGRGFFETALGYTF.